The present TCR beta chain was sequenced within a study of Ad26.COV2.S vaccination and SARS-CoV-2 variants. Study details: Ad26.COV2.S arm of COV1001 included the donor. Into the muscle, Ad26.COV2.S was dosed once or twice, 56 days apart.

Assay used: immunoSEQ multiplex PCR; TCRdb lists only in-frame clones, some missing. This sample carries 350,000 to 600,000 clones, approximately 90% of them seen once, and the ten largest clones take 1.7%. CDR3 length: 13 residues. CDR1 is KGHSH and CDR2 is LQKENI in the germline V gene. Trimming cost V 4 bases and J 3 bases, with 9 bases left between them. Regarding the study as a whole: Those who received the vaccine showed greater spike-specific TCR breadth than those given placebo. Vaccinees reportedly had broad spike-specific CD8+ and CD4+ T cell responses.

With regard to this clone: Its antigen remains unidentified.

Treatment described: approximately 18 received Ad26.COV2.S at low or high dose, single or two shots; about 5 received placebo; per-sample allocation not given. On day 63 after the first injection, vaccine and placebo recipients gave samples. The clonotype comes from a person aged 18-65 years who received the Ad26.COV2.S COVID-19 vaccine or a placebo. The material sequenced was peripheral blood, taken in a trial of Ad26.COV2.S vaccine versus placebo. This chain connects TRBV18 to TRBJ1-2; D gene unclear. CDR3 loop: CASSLERDYGYTF. CDR3 nucleotides: TGTGCCAGCTCACTGGAGCGGGACTATGGCTACACCTTC.